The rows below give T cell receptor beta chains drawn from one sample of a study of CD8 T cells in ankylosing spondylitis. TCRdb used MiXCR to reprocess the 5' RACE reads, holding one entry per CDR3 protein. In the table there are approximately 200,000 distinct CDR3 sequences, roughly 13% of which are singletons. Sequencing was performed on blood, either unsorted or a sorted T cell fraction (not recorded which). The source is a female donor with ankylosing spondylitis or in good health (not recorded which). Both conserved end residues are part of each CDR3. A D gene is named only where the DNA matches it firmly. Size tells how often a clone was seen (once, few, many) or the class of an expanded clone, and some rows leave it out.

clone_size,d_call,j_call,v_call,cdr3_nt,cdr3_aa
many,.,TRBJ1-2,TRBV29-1,TGCAGCGTTGAAGCAGGGAACTATGGCTACACCTTC,CSVEAGNYGYTF
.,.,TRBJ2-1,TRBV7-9,TGTGCCAGCAGCCACAACAGGGTAGGCTACAATGAGCAGTTCTTC,CASSHNRVGYNEQFF
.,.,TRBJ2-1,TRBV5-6,TGTGCCAGCAGCTTGGACAGGGACCATGAGCAGTTCTTC,CASSLDRDHEQFF
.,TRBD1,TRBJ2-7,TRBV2,TGTGCCAGCAGGGGGACAGGGGCGAGGGAGCAGTACTTC,CASRGTGAREQYF
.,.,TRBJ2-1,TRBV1,TGCACCAGCAGCCAAGCGCCTGTAGCGGGTCTGGATGAGCAGTTCTTC,CTSSQAPVAGLDEQFF
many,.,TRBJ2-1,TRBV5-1,TGCGCCAGCAGCGGAAAACAGGCTATGGATGAGCAGTTCTTC,CASSGKQAMDEQFF
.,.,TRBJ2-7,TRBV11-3,TGTGCCAGCAGCCCCCATCACCTGACGTACGAGCAGTACTTC,CASSPHHLTYEQYF
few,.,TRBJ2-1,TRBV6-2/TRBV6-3,TGTGCCAGCAGTTTGGATCACGGTGAGCAGTTCTTC,CASSLDHGEQFF
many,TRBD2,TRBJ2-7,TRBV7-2,TGTGCCAGCAGCCTAGCGGGAGTTTCCTACGAGCAGTACTTC,CASSLAGVSYEQYF
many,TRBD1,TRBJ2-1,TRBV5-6,TGTGCCAGCATTCGGACAGGCTCCTACAATGAGCAGTTCTTC,CASIRTGSYNEQFF
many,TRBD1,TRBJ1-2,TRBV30,TGTGCCTGGAGGTCTCCAGGGACAGGGGGATTGGATGGCTACACCTTC,CAWRSPGTGGLDGYTF
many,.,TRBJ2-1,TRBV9,TGTGCCAGCAGCGTAGGGGGTGGGAGTTACAATGAGCAGTTCTTC,CASSVGGGSYNEQFF